What follows is one TCR beta chain and its context. The sample is drawn from a study of blood T cell repertoires in COVID-19. Across the study: Researchers got acute and convalescent COVID-19 samples from the United States, Italy and Spain.

Germline V gene lookup returns CDR1 SGHAT and CDR2 FQNNGV. V was cut by 1 base and J by 7 bases, with 15 bases left in between. The CDR3 totals 15 residues. Sequencing was performed with immunoSEQ multiplex PCR; in TCRdb, only in-frame clones are kept and a portion is missing. The repertoire holds around 58,000 clones, with approximately 85% as singletons. The V and J genes are TRBV11-2 and TRBJ2-3, with D tentatively TRBD2 (7 bases). The sequence derives from a human donor in a cohort sampled during active COVID-19. The sample comprised peripheral blood. The CDR3 spells CASSLGWGGANTQYF. The DNA for the CDR3 is TGTGCCAGCAGCTTAGGATGGGGGGGGGCAAATACGCAGTATTTT.